These T cell receptor beta chains were read from a single sample in a study of technical replicates of blood from a handful of donors. The repertoire was sequenced with immunoSEQ multiplex PCR; TCRdb's copy has only in-frame clones and lacks some. This table holds about 97,000 clones, about 95% found once. The material sequenced was T cells isolated from PBMCs. The source is a human donor in good health. CDR3s include the opening cysteine and the closing phenylalanine or tryptophan. D genes are given only for firm matches. Only some rows state a clone size, as once, few, many or a class for expanded clones.

v_gene	d_gene	abundance	j_gene	CDR3nt	CDR3aa
TRBV19	NA	few	TRBJ1-5	TGTGCCAGTAGTATTGGACAGATCAATCAGCCCCAGCATTTT	CASSIGQINQPQHF
TRBV9	TRBD1	NA	TRBJ1-3	TGTGCCAGCAGCGTAAATAACCCGGGGACAGGGACTGGAAACACCATATATTTT	CASSVNNPGTGTGNTIYF
TRBV2	NA	NA	TRBJ1-2	TGTGCCACAAACCAACAGGGCCTCTATGGCTACACCTTC	CATNQQGLYGYTF
TRBV11-1	NA	NA	TRBJ1-5	TGTGCCAGCGGGGGGGGTGGCAATCAGCCCCAGCATTTT	CASGGGGNQPQHF
TRBV25-1	TRBD2	NA	TRBJ2-3	TGTGCCAGCAGTAGGACTAGCGCTAGCACAGATACGCAGTATTTT	CASSRTSASTDTQYF
TRBV6-5	TRBD1	once	TRBJ2-1	TGTGCCAGCAGCACCGGGACAGGGTCTAATGAGCAGTTCTTC	CASSTGTGSNEQFF
TRBV27	NA	NA	TRBJ2-7	TGTGCCAGCAGTTCCTTAACCGGGAGTAAAGGAGAGTACTTC	CASSSLTGSKGEYF
TRBV7-8	TRBD1	once	TRBJ2-4	TGTGCCAGCTCGGGACAGGGCCGAAACATTCAGTACTTC	CASSGQGRNIQYF
TRBV4-1	NA	once	TRBJ1-1	TGCGCCAGCAGCCAAGACGGAGTTCTCTTGAACACTGAAGCTTTCTTT	CASSQDGVLLNTEAFF
TRBV29-1	TRBD1	NA	TRBJ2-3	TGCAGCGTTGAAGATCTGGGGACAGGCACAGATACGCAGTATTTT	CSVEDLGTGTDTQYF
TRBV5-1	NA	NA	TRBJ2-5	TGCGCCAGCAGCCAGGGGGGCCAGAGGGGGACCCAGTACTTC	CASSQGGQRGTQYF
TRBV4-2	NA	NA	TRBJ2-5	TGTGCCAGCAGCCAAACGCGACAGACCTCAGGGGAGACCCAGTACTTC	CASSQTRQTSGETQYF
TRBV30	TRBD2	NA	TRBJ2-1	TGTGCCTGGAGTGCGGGACTAGCGGGAATTGAGCAGTTCTTC	CAWSAGLAGIEQFF
TRBV25-1	NA	NA	TRBJ1-1	TGTGCCAGCAGTGACGCGCTCTACACTGAAGCTTTCTTT	CASSDALYTEAFF
TRBV28	TRBD2	NA	TRBJ2-1	TGTGCCAGCACCACCAACGGGCGGGAGAGCGATGAGCAGTTCTTC	CASTTNGRESDEQFF
TRBV25-1	NA	NA	TRBJ2-1	TGTGCCAGCAGTGAATTTGGGACAGAGCAGTTCTTC	CASSEFGTEQFF